One sample yielded the 14 T cell receptor beta chains listed below, sequenced in a study of blood T cell repertoires in COVID-19. Libraries were prepared by immunoSEQ multiplex PCR; TCRdb keeps only in-frame clonotypes and omits some of them. In the table there are 150,000 or so clones, approximately 91% of which are singletons. The sequenced sample consisted of peripheral blood. These receptors all come from a man in his late teens or twenties with acute or convalescent COVID-19.

The chain uses TRBV6-5 and TRBJ1-3; 7 bases are shared with TRBD1. The CDR3 is 15 amino acids. J gave up 0 bases and V 7 bases, and 6 bases lay outside the gene matches. CDR1 is MNHEY, CDR2 SVGAGI, per germline. The CDR3 DNA sequence: TGTGCCAGCACCCTGGGACAGTACTCTGGAAACACCATATATTTT. Residues: CASTLGQYSGNTIYF.

About this clone: Other DNA sequences from this sample encode an identical CDR3 as well. V usage is TRBV27 and J usage is TRBJ2-2; D perhaps matches TRBD1 (6 bases). The germline V gene encodes CDR1 MNHEY and CDR2 SMNVEV (reference sequence). V was trimmed by 1 base and J by 1 base, leaving 7 bases between them. CDR3 size: 15 residues. The CDR3 bases are TGTGCCAGCAGTTTATTAGGGGGGAACACCGGGGAGCTGTTTTTT. It yields the protein CASSLLGGNTGELFF.

This sequence joins TRBV18 and TRBJ1-2, with 7 positions matching TRBD1. V lost 1 base and J lost 6; bases outside the gene matches: 8. The CDR3 has 15 amino acids. Germline CDR1 KGHSH, CDR2 LQKENI. The CDR3 region is CASSPLPTGDNGYTF. In DNA form, the CDR3 reads TGTGCCAGCTCACCACTCCCCACAGGGGACAATGGCTACACCTTC.

This clone has just a few counts. The CDR3 nucleotides are TGTGCCAGCTCACCTGCGGGACAGGGGAACAATCAGCCCCAGCATTTT. It specifies CASSPAGQGNNQPQHF. The V and J genes are TRBV18 and TRBJ1-5, with 10 nucleotides matching TRBD1. The CDR3 extends over 16 amino acids. V lost 3 bases to trimming and J lost 3 bases; unmatched junction nucleotides: 5. Germline V gene lookup returns CDR1 KGHSH and CDR2 LQKENI.

V gene TRBV27 combines with J gene TRBJ2-4; 8 nucleotides match TRBD1. The CDR3 totals 14 residues. With 5 bases clipped from V and 9 bases from J, the junction kept 9 bases outside the gene matches. Germline V gene sequence: CDR1 MNHEY, CDR2 SMNVEV (reference sequence). The DNA for the CDR3 is TGTGCCAGCAGTACAAAACAGGGGGGAGGCATTCAGTACTTC. Residues: CASSTKQGGGIQYF.

The chain carries TRBV23-1 and TRBJ2-1, with 8 positions matching TRBD2. TRBV23-1 is an open reading frame whose function is uncertain. Trimming at V came to 0 bases and at J to 2 bases, leaving 3 bases not matched to a gene. This CDR3 has 16 amino acids. The CDR3 sequence: CASSQSRGRTYNEQFF. CDR3 bases: TGCGCCAGCAGTCAATCCCGCGGGAGGACCTACAATGAGCAGTTCTTC.

The V gene is TRBV28, the J gene TRBJ2-5; D not certain. This CDR3 region has 13 residues. Germline values: CDR1 MDHEN, CDR2 SYDVKM. Trimming stripped 2 bases from V and 5 bases from J, with 9 bases between. The CDR3 coding sequence is TGTGCCAGCAGTTTACAGACTTGGGAGACCCAGTACTTC. This encodes CASSLQTWETQYF.

The chain joins TRBV30 to TRBJ1-1; 8 positions match TRBD1. V shed 4 bases, J shed 1 base, and the junction held 8 bases outside the gene matches. The V gene's germline CDR1 is GTSNPN and CDR2 SVGIG (reference sequence). The CDR3 extends over 15 amino acids. Written as DNA, the CDR3 is TGTGCCTGGACCCTCCCGGACAGGGCGAACACTGAAGCTTTCTTT. Protein sequence: CAWTLPDRANTEAFF.

V gene TRBV29-1 combines with J gene TRBJ2-3; 11 bases match TRBD2. V lost 3 bases, J lost 3 bases, and 8 bases stayed unmatched. The CDR3 has 16 amino acids. In germline, CDR1 is SQVTM, CDR2 ANQGSEA. The CDR3 loop is CSVENIAGGETDTQYF. DNA for the CDR3: TGCAGCGTTGAGAATATAGCGGGAGGGGAGACAGATACGCAGTATTTT.

The chain combines TRBV6-1 with TRBJ1-1; D uncertain. Trimming removed 2 bases at V and 4 bases at J, with 8 bases between. Germline V gives CDR1 MNHNS, CDR2 SASEGT. This CDR3 region has 13 residues. Here the CDR3 reads CASSEQASTEAFF. CDR3 bases: TGTGCCAGCAGTGAACAGGCGAGCACTGAAGCTTTCTTT.

V is TRBV4-1 and J is TRBJ1-4; 7 bases are a match to TRBD1. The V gene end was trimmed by 1 base and the J gene end by 10 bases; junction bases not matched to a gene: 6. This CDR3 comprises 14 residues. CDR1 and CDR2 from the germline V gene are MGHRA and YSYEKL. The CDR3 region is CASSQGGTVGKLFF. The DNA of the CDR3 is TGCGCCAGCAGCCAAGGAGGGACAGTAGGAAAACTGTTTTTT.

Details on this clone: Compared with germline, one end of the junction differs, possibly owing to a read error. The CDR3 sequence: CASSLPVGDLDF. The CDR3 DNA sequence: TGTGCCAGCAGCCTCCCCGTGGGAGACCTTGACTTC. J is TRBJ2-5 and V is TRBV3-1 (or the pseudogene TRBV3-2); perhaps TRBD2 as D (5 bases). CDR1 LGHDT and CDR2 YNNKEL come from the germline V gene (reference sequence). This CDR3 has 12 residues.

The V call is TRBV7-8, the J call TRBJ1-2; the D is unclear. The CDR3 runs to 12 residues. Germline values: CDR1 SGHVS, CDR2 FQNEAQ. The ends were cut back, 1 base at V and 8 bases at J, with 8 bases in the middle. The CDR3 DNA reads TGTGCCAGCAGCTTAGGGGCTAGCGGCTACACCTTC. It is translated as CASSLGASGYTF.

The V gene is TRBV29-1, the J gene TRBJ1-4, with 9 bases lining up with TRBD1. Germline CDR1 reads SQVTM; CDR2 reads ANQGSEA. The CDR3 runs 12 residues. The trim removed 7 bases at V and 8 bases at J, leaving 5 bases unmatched. The CDR3 sequence: CSATGGTEKLFF. Written as DNA, the CDR3 is TGCAGCGCGACAGGGGGAACCGAAAAACTGTTTTTT.